The 21 T cell receptor beta chains in this list originate from one sample, sequenced in a study of identical twins. TCRdb re-analysed the 5' RACE reads in MiXCR, keeping a single row per CDR3 protein. Altogether roughly 1.6 million distinct CDR3 sequences are present, around a third being singletons, with the ten largest covering around 0.3%. The sequenced material came from cord blood. Receptors originate from a newborn girl in good health.

The rearrangement uses TRBV30 and TRBJ2-7; D remains ambiguous. V lost 3 bases and J lost 0, with 12 bases in between. The CDR3 has 14 amino acids. Germline V gives CDR1 GTSNPN, CDR2 SVGIG (reference sequence). The chain's CDR3 is CAWRRPLSSYEQYF. DNA for the CDR3: TGTGCCTGGAGACGACCGTTAAGCTCCTACGAGCAGTACTTC.

The chain carries TRBV6-5 and TRBJ2-1; D is perhaps TRBD1 or TRBD2 (5 bases each). Per germline, CDR1 MNHEY and CDR2 SVGAGI. V was trimmed by 6 bases and J by 3 bases, leaving 15 bases between them. The CDR3 consists of 15 residues. This CDR3 is CASRVGTASYNEQFF. CDR3 in DNA: TGTGCCAGCAGAGTCGGGACGGCGAGCTACAATGAGCAGTTCTTC.

The chain links TRBV14 to TRBJ2-1; 11 nucleotides match TRBD2. V lost 4 bases to trimming and J lost 7 bases; unmatched junction nucleotides: 12. The CDR3 is made up of 17 amino acids. The germline V gene has CDR1 SGHDN and CDR2 FVKESK. DNA for the CDR3: TGTGCCAGCAGCCCCTACCCTCCCCTAGCGGGGGGAAATGAGCAGTTCTTC. It codes for CASSPYPPLAGGNEQFF. Looking up the rest from reference TRBV14 and TRBJ2-1 gives the full variable domain: EAGVTQFPSHSVIEKGQTVTLRCDPISGHDNLYWYRRVMGKEIKFLLHFVKESKQDESGMPNNRFLAERTGGTYSTLKVQPAELEDSGVYFCASSPYPPLAGGNEQFFGPGTRLTVL.

This clonotype appeared a few times. V usage is TRBV11-2 and J usage is TRBJ2-4; the D gene is possibly TRBD2 (5 bases). Germline loops: CDR1 SGHAT, CDR2 FQNNGV. This CDR3 is 15 amino acids long. Between the trimmed V and J ends, which lost 5 bases and 3 bases, there was a span of 14 bases. The CDR3 DNA follows: TGTGCCAGCAGCCACCTGAGGGCCGTCAAAAACATTCAGTACTTC. Amino acids: CASSHLRAVKNIQYF.

Comments on this clonotype: Just one base apart from a much larger clone, this may be a read error. This chain links TRBV5-1 with TRBJ2-1; 9 nucleotides line up with TRBD2. The assigned J gene may be wrong: the sequence end matches TRBJ2-7 better. The CDR3 totals 15 residues. Germline CDR1 reads SGHRS; CDR2 reads YFSETQ. The CDR3 here is CASSPPSGGYNEQYF. In DNA, the CDR3 is TGCGCCAGCAGCCCCCCCAGCGGGGGGTACAATGAGCAGTACTTC.

This clonotype was seen a handful of times. The chain uses TRBV2 and TRBJ2-5; D call uncertain. This CDR3 spans 14 amino acids. Trimming shortened V by 4 bases and J by 0 bases, and 9 bases separated the two germline ends. Germline CDR1 and CDR2: SNHLY and FYNNEI. The CDR3 DNA reads as TGTGCCAGCAGTGCCCCCAGGTACCAAGAGACCCAGTACTTC. Translation gives CASSAPRYQETQYF.

This clonotype was seen only a few times. This sequence joins TRBV20-1 and TRBJ2-3; 8 nucleotides match TRBD1. J gave up 1 base and V 4 bases, and 4 bases lay outside the gene matches. The CDR3 covers 14 residues. The germline gives CDR1 DFQATT, CDR2 SNEGSKA (reference sequence). The CDR3 is CSANAGQGTDTQYF. The DNA for the CDR3 is TGCAGTGCTAACGCGGGACAGGGCACAGATACGCAGTATTTT.

The chain uses TRBV5-1 and TRBJ2-1; 12 bases map to TRBD2. The J call may be incorrect, as the DNA end agrees better with TRBJ2-7. Germline V gene sequence: CDR1 SGHRS, CDR2 YFSETQ. The CDR3 has 16 amino acids. The CDR3 bases are TGCGCCAGCAGCTTGTCTAGCGGGGGGGCCTACAATGAGCAGTACTTC. This codes for CASSLSSGGAYNEQYF.

This clonotype was detected a few times. The rearrangement links TRBV7-2 to TRBJ2-2; a possible D gene is TRBD2 (6 bases). In germline, CDR1 is SGHTA, CDR2 FQGNSA. V lost 2 bases to trimming and J lost 0 bases, with 16 bases between them. The CDR3 covers 18 residues. This chain's CDR3 is CASSLRWGESANTGELFF. DNA of the CDR3: TGTGCCAGCAGCTTAAGATGGGGGGAATCCGCGAACACCGGGGAGCTGTTTTTT.

The chain joins TRBV9 to TRBJ2-2, with 8 bases fitting TRBD2. The CDR3 totals 16 residues. Germline V gives CDR1 SGDLS, CDR2 YYNGEE. The J segment lost 0 bases and the V segment lost 0 bases, leaving 1 base of the junction unmatched. The CDR3 sequence: CASSVGLASNTGELFF. In DNA form, the CDR3 reads TGTGCCAGCAGCGTAGGACTAGCGTCGAACACCGGGGAGCTGTTTTTT.

V gene TRBV6-5 combines with J gene TRBJ2-7; D perhaps matches TRBD2 (6 bases). Trimming cost V 0 bases and J 0 bases, with 12 bases left between them. In germline, CDR1 is MNHEY, CDR2 SVGAGI. There are 16 residues in the CDR3. This chain's CDR3 is CASSYSGGESSYEQYF. The CDR3 DNA sequence: TGTGCCAGCAGTTACTCGGGCGGGGAGAGCTCCTACGAGCAGTACTTC.

The V call is TRBV3-1, the J call TRBJ2-1; tentative D call: TRBD2 (6 bases). Trimming took 0 bases from V and 8 from J, leaving 11 bases between them. CDR1 and CDR2 (germline): LGHDT, YNNKEL (reference sequence). This CDR3 has 14 residues. CDR3 sequence: CASSQDRLVDEQFF. The CDR3 DNA sequence: TGTGCCAGCAGCCAAGATCGACTAGTCGATGAGCAGTTCTTC.

This clonotype was observed a handful of times. The chain is built from TRBV20-1 and TRBJ1-5, with a weak D call TRBD1 (5 bases). Trimming took off 3 bases at V and 2 bases at J, with 11 bases between the two ends. This CDR3 comprises 14 residues. The germline V gene encodes CDR1 DFQATT and CDR2 SNEGSKA (reference sequence). CDR3 in amino acids: CSASAGLGNQPQHF. In DNA, the CDR3 is TGCAGTGCTAGCGCAGGGTTGGGCAATCAGCCCCAGCATTTT.

The gene calls are TRBV7-9 and TRBJ2-7; D not resolved. The J call may not be correct, given that the DNA end is closer to TRBJ2-5. Germline-derived CDR1 and CDR2 are SEHNR and FQNEAQ (reference sequence). This CDR3 has 14 residues. CDR3 sequence: CASSLRKGGETQYF. The CDR3 DNA reads TGTGCCAGCAGCTTAAGGAAAGGTGGCGAGACCCAGTACTTC.

This sequence joins TRBV27 and TRBJ1-5, with 7 bases aligning to TRBD1. Looked up from germline, CDR1 is MNHEY and CDR2 is SMNVEV (reference sequence). The CDR3 sequence is 16 residues long. With 2 bases clipped from V and 5 bases from J, the junction kept 9 bases outside the gene matches. The CDR3 sequence is CASSLARQGIYQPQHF. The DNA of the CDR3 is TGTGCCAGCAGTTTAGCTAGACAGGGAATCTATCAGCCCCAGCATTTT.

V and J are TRBV10-3 and TRBJ2-3; D remains ambiguous. Germline loops: CDR1 ENHRY, CDR2 SYGVKD. V was shortened by 3 bases and J by 2 bases, with 9 bases between the two germline ends. There are 14 residues in the CDR3. The CDR3, as DNA: TGTGCCATCAGTGAAGTCCGTTACACAGATACGCAGTATTTT. Translating gives CAISEVRYTDTQYF.

Concerning this clonotype: One junction end does not reproduce the germline sequence, and a read error may be involved. This chain's CDR3 is CASSLGYRGARIYDYTF. In nucleotides, the CDR3 is TGTGCCAGCAGTTTGGGTTACAGGGGCGCCCGGATTTATGACTACACCTTC. V is TRBV28 and J is TRBJ1-2; TRBD1 matches at 7 bases. In germline, CDR1 is MDHEN, CDR2 SYDVKM. This CDR3 comprises 17 residues.

The chain joins TRBV6-2 or TRBV6-3 to TRBJ2-5; 10 bases line up with TRBD2. V was pared by 6 bases and J by 0 bases, with 1 base of the junction left unmatched. The germline gives CDR1 MNHEY, CDR2 SVGEGT. The CDR3 sequence is 14 residues long. The CDR3 nucleotides read TGTGCCAGCAGACTAGCGGGGAACCAAGAGACCCAGTACTTC. This gives the protein CASRLAGNQETQYF.

This clonotype was counted between two and nine times. This chain connects TRBV4-2 to TRBJ2-1; a possible D gene is TRBD2 (6 bases). The CDR3 spans 12 residues. CDR1 is LGHNA, CDR2 YNFKEQ, per germline. Trimming removed 0 bases at V and 15 bases at J, with 12 bases between. The DNA of the CDR3 is TGTGCCAGCAGCCAAGATATCGGGGGAAGGTTCTTC. Protein sequence: CASSQDIGGRFF.

The V call is TRBV7-9, the J call TRBJ2-1; no definite D call. CDR1 is SEHNR and CDR2 is FQNEAQ in the germline V gene (reference sequence). Between the trimmed V and J ends, which lost 2 bases and 6 bases, there was a span of 14 bases. The CDR3 is made up of 15 amino acids. Written as DNA, the CDR3 is TGTGCCAGCAGCTTAAGTCTTGGGCGGAGCAATGAGCAGTTCTTC. Encoded protein: CASSLSLGRSNEQFF.

This clonotype was picked up a small number of times. The chain combines TRBV27 with TRBJ1-1; the D is unclear. V lost 0 bases to trimming and J lost 0 bases, with 8 bases between them. CDR3 length equals 15 residues. Germline CDR1 reads MNHEY; CDR2 reads SMNVEV (reference sequence). The CDR3 region is CASSLSAGLNTEAFF. DNA for the CDR3: TGTGCCAGCAGTTTATCGGCGGGTCTGAACACTGAAGCTTTCTTT.